The present T cell receptor beta chain was sequenced within a study of graft-versus-host responses after intestinal transplantation. Overall study context: The transplants performed in recipients were multivisceral, liver-intestinal, or isolated intestinal. Notes on the study in general: Early declines in HvG clones that occurred post-transplant were associated with peak circulating GvH clone levels. Detected in recipient marrow were GvH clones, some of which were first observed in ileum or blood. Graft-versus-host to host-versus-graft clonal ratios in allografts were high in patients with graft-donor T cell macrochimerism.

Some clones are missing from TCRdb's copy, which holds only in-frame ones; the method was immunoSEQ multiplex PCR. The sample shows 40,000 to 55,000 clones, 90% to 95% of them seen only once. Details on this clone: Antigen specificity is unknown.

The CDR3 has 14 amino acids. V lost 5 bases and J 4 bases, leaving 12 bases between the germline ends. In germline, CDR1 is LNHDA, CDR2 SQIVND (reference sequence). The receptor was isolated from a human patient who received an intestinal transplant, so some T cells may come from the graft donor. The chain employs TRBV19 and TRBJ1-3; D perhaps matches TRBD1 (6 bases). The starting material was PBMCs, obtained 524 days after transplant. The CDR3 region has the DNA TGTGCCAGTAGTCCACAGGGAGCGGGAAACACCATATATTTT. This encodes CASSPQGAGNTIYF. Using reference TRBV19 and TRBJ1-3 for the parts outside the CDR3, the full variable domain is DGGITQSPKYLFRKEGQNVTLSCEQNLNHDAMYWYRQDPGQGLRLIYYSQIVNDFQKGDIAEGYSVSREKKESFPLTVTSAQKNPTAFYLCASSPQGAGNTIYFGEGSWLTVV.